These 6 T cell receptor beta chains share one sample of origin, sequenced in a study of shared clonotypes between healthy human individuals. Assay used: immunoSEQ multiplex PCR; TCRdb lists only in-frame clones, some missing. Here the sample spans roughly 720,000 clones, roughly 87% being singletons. Source material: memory CD8+ T cells from PBMCs. Documented subset: CD45RO+ cells pooled with CCR7-negative TemRA cells. The receptors were gathered from a man aged 18 to 35 in good health. Some clones in this sample may be carry-over from other donors' samples.

This clone has more than one count but fewer than ten. Here the CDR3 DNA reads TGCGCCAGCAGCCACCCGGGGGAGGGGAACACTGAAGCTTTCTTT. It yields the protein CASSHPGEGNTEAFF. This chain links TRBV4-1 with TRBJ1-1; TRBD1 might be the D (5 bases). Germline lookup yields CDR1 MGHRA and CDR2 YSYEKL. The CDR3 is 15 residues long. Trimming removed 3 bases at V and 1 base at J, with 12 bases between.

The rearrangement links TRBV11-2 to TRBJ2-1; D ambiguous. The CDR3 consists of 13 residues. Germline CDR1 SGHAT, CDR2 FQNNGV. Trimming removed 6 bases from V and 7 bases from J, with 13 bases in between. Here the CDR3 reads CASRTSLGNEQFF. CDR3 DNA: TGTGCCAGCAGAACCTCCCTAGGAAATGAGCAGTTCTTC.

J is TRBJ2-5 and V is TRBV7-6; 9 bases match TRBD2. The CDR3 sequence is 17 residues long. Germline loops: CDR1 SGHVS, CDR2 FNYEAQ. V trimming: 1 base; J trimming: 3 bases; junction bases outside the gene matches: 9. The CDR3, as DNA: TGTGCCAGCAGCTTAGACCCCGCGCGGGAGGGGGAAGAGACCCAGTACTTC. Translation: CASSLDPAREGEETQYF.

The chain joins TRBV27 to TRBJ2-7, with 11 nucleotides matching TRBD2. CDR1 and CDR2 (germline): MNHEY, SMNVEV (reference sequence). CDR3 length equals 17 residues. The J segment lost 4 bases and the V segment lost 5 bases, leaving 13 bases of the junction unmatched. As DNA, the CDR3 is TGTGCCAGCAGTCTGCCGAATTTAGCGGGAGGGATATACGAGCAGTACTTC. Translation gives CASSLPNLAGGIYEQYF.

This chain links TRBV9 with TRBJ2-2; 7 nucleotides agree with TRBD1. The CDR3 has 17 residues. The V gene end was trimmed by 1 base and the J gene end by 1 base; junction bases not matched to a gene: 7. Per the germline V gene, CDR1 is SGDLS and CDR2 is YYNGEE. CDR3 residues: CASSVRPRTGNTGELFF. In nucleotides, the CDR3 is TGTGCCAGCAGCGTACGCCCCCGGACAGGGAACACCGGGGAGCTGTTTTTT.

V and J are TRBV7-9 and TRBJ2-5; D possibly corresponds to TRBD1 (6 bases). There are 13 residues in the CDR3. Germline lookup yields CDR1 SEHNR and CDR2 FQNEAQ (reference sequence). Trimming removed 1 base at V and 5 bases at J, with 8 bases between. CDR3 nucleotides: TGTGCCAGCAGCTTAGTGGGGGCTGAGACCCAGTACTTC. Translated: CASSLVGAETQYF.